This T cell receptor (beta chain) is drawn from a study of T cell responses to AZD1222 COVID-19 vaccine. Some clones are missing from TCRdb's copy, which holds only in-frame ones; the method was immunoSEQ multiplex PCR. Of 90,000 to 130,000 clones listed, around 90% are singletons. The ends lost 5 bases at V and 0 bases at J; junction bases unmatched: 1. Looked up from germline, CDR1 is SNHLY and CDR2 is FYNNEI. The CDR3 consists of 15 residues. The origin of this receptor is an adult in good health. This material consisted of peripheral blood, taken on day 0 of AZD1222 vaccination. The chain uses TRBV2 and TRBJ2-2; 9 nucleotides line up with TRBD1. Here the CDR3 reads CASSRDRANTGELFF. The CDR3 DNA is TGTGCCAGCAGTCGGGACAGGGCGAACACCGGGGAGCTGTTTTTT.